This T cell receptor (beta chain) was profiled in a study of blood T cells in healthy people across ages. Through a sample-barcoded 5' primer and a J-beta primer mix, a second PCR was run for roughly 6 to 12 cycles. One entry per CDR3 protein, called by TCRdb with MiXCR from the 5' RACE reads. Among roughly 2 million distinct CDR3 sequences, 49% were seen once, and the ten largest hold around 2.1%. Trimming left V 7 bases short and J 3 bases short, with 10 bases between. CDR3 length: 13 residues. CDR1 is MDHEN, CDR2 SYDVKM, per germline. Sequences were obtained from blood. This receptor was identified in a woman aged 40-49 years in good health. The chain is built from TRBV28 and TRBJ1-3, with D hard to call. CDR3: CASTKASGNTIYF. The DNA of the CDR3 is TGTGCCAGCACCAAGGCCAGTGGAAACACCATATATTTT.